This paragraph reports one T cell receptor (beta chain). The antigen is undetermined. Method: immunoSEQ multiplex PCR; TCRdb's copy keeps in-frame clones and lacks some. The sample records around 34,000 clones, approximately 72% being singletons. These data originate in a study of monozygotic twins with cystic fibrosis. Whole-study context: Libraries were built from three micrograms of fragmented DNA using about 14 PCR cycles. Regarding the study as a whole: The repertoire was suggested to be naive-dominated, clonality median about 0.009.

Sequenced sample: blood. The clonotype originates from a girl aged 5-17 years with cystic fibrosis.

CDR3 protein: CASSLSQGFGGELFF. The CDR3 DNA is TGTGCCAGCAGTTTATCGCAGGGTTTTGGCGGGGAGCTGTTTTTT. This sequence joins TRBV27 and TRBJ2-2; D perhaps matches TRBD1 (5 bases). CDR3 length: 15 amino acids. Germline V gene sequence: CDR1 MNHEY, CDR2 SMNVEV (reference sequence). V was pared by 0 bases and J by 7 bases, with 12 bases between.